Following are 30 T cell receptor beta chains from one sample sequenced in a study of blood T cell repertoires in COVID-19. Assay: immunoSEQ multiplex PCR; the TCRdb copy retains only in-frame clones and omits some. The table includes approximately 150,000 clones, approximately 90% detected once. Source material: peripheral blood. These TCRs come from a woman aged 55-75 years who had recovered from COVID-19.

The V gene is TRBV28, the J gene TRBJ1-2; D might be TRBD1 (6 bases). V lost 4 bases and J 4 bases, leaving 19 bases between the germline ends. The CDR3 extends over 16 amino acids. Germline assignment: CDR1 MDHEN and CDR2 SYDVKM. In DNA, the CDR3 is TGTGCCAGCAGTTCTGAACTGGACAGCTCGCTCTATGGCTACACCTTC. Protein sequence: CASSSELDSSLYGYTF.

The V gene is TRBV3-1 (or the pseudogene TRBV3-2), the J gene TRBJ2-7; 11 positions agree with TRBD1. Germline V gene sequence: CDR1 LGHDT, CDR2 YNNKEL (reference sequence). The CDR3 totals 15 residues. J lost 7 bases, V lost 2 bases, and 7 bases had no gene match. CDR3 in amino acids: CASSQLPGQGGEQYF. CDR3 nucleotide sequence: TGTGCCAGCAGCCAACTTCCGGGACAGGGGGGTGAGCAGTACTTC.

The CDR3 coding sequence is TGCGCCAGCAGCCAACTAAGACAGGGTAATGAAAAACTGTTTTTT. Its translation: CASSQLRQGNEKLFF. The rearrangement uses TRBV4-1 and TRBJ1-4; 7 bases fit TRBD1. The CDR3 is made up of 15 amino acids. Trimming removed 2 bases from V and 4 bases from J; junction bases left unmatched: 4. Germline loops: CDR1 MGHRA, CDR2 YSYEKL.

The chain carries TRBV7-9 and TRBJ1-6; 8 bases are shared with TRBD1. The CDR3 has 16 amino acids. The germline V gene has CDR1 SEHNR and CDR2 FQNEAQ (reference sequence). With V trimmed by 3 bases and J by 6 bases, 7 bases remained unmatched. The CDR3: CASSLDGQGGNSPLHF. As DNA, the CDR3 is TGTGCCAGCAGCTTGGACGGACAGGGTGGTAATTCACCCCTCCACTTT.

The chain recombines TRBV9 with TRBJ2-1; 12 bases fit TRBD2. The CDR3 sequence is 15 residues long. Germline CDR1 is SGDLS and CDR2 is YYNGEE. V dropped 3 bases and J dropped 10; count of bases not matched to a gene: 8. The CDR3 bases are TGTGCCAGCAGCGCGTCTAGCGGGGGGGCAGGGGAGCAGTTCTTC. It codes for CASSASSGGAGEQFF.

The chain is built from TRBV28 and TRBJ2-3; TRBD1 matches 8 bases. The CDR3 sequence is 15 residues long. The junction had 4 bases not matched to a gene; V was cut back by 3 bases and J by 2 bases. CDR1 MDHEN and CDR2 SYDVKM come from the germline V gene. For the CDR3, the DNA is TGTGCCAGCAGTTTCGGACAGGGATCCACAGATACGCAGTATTTT. As protein: CASSFGQGSTDTQYF.

The chain uses TRBV29-1 and TRBJ2-1; D perhaps matches TRBD2 (5 bases). The CDR3 is 14 amino acids. Germline values: CDR1 SQVTM, CDR2 ANQGSEA. With 3 bases removed from V and 1 base from J, the gap between germline ends came to 10 bases. Here the CDR3 reads CSVDSRRSYNEQFF. Here the CDR3 DNA reads TGCAGCGTTGATAGCCGGAGGTCCTACAATGAGCAGTTCTTC.

The V gene is TRBV7-9, the J gene TRBJ1-2; 9 nucleotides line up with TRBD1. The CDR3 runs 15 residues. Trimming removed 5 bases from V and 5 bases from J; junction bases left unmatched: 9. The germline V gene has CDR1 SEHNR and CDR2 FQNEAQ (reference sequence). The DNA of the CDR3 is TGTGCCAGCAGCAACCGGGACAGGGTATGGTATGGCTACACCTTC. Protein product: CASSNRDRVWYGYTF.

The chain links TRBV11-2 to TRBJ1-1; the match to TRBD1 covers 8 bases. The CDR3 consists of 14 residues. Unmatched junction bases numbered 1, after V lost 3 bases and J lost 1 base. CDR1 is SGHAT and CDR2 is FQNNGV in the germline V gene. The CDR3 DNA sequence: TGTGCCAGCAGCTTCGGACAGGGGAACACTGAAGCTTTCTTT. It translates to CASSFGQGNTEAFF.

J is TRBJ1-3 and V is TRBV5-1; D possibly corresponds to TRBD1 (5 bases). V lost 6 bases to trimming and J lost 0 bases, with 10 bases between them. The CDR3 totals 14 residues. Germline-derived CDR1 and CDR2 are SGHRS and YFSETQ. The CDR3 coding sequence is TGCGCCAGCACCGACAGCTACTCTGGAAACACCATATATTTT. It encodes CASTDSYSGNTIYF.

This rearrangement joins TRBV5-5 to TRBJ2-1; 7 nucleotides align to TRBD1. The CDR3 runs to 15 residues. V dropped 2 bases and J dropped 6; count of bases not matched to a gene: 8. Looked up from germline, CDR1 is SGHKS and CDR2 is YYEKEE (reference sequence). The CDR3 nucleotides read TGTGCCAGCAGCTTCGGGACAGCACCGGGCAATGAGCAGTTCTTC. Amino acids: CASSFGTAPGNEQFF.

This clone has only one observation. The chain combines TRBV5-4 with TRBJ2-1; D remains unclear. V lost 4 bases to trimming and J lost 1 base, with 6 bases between them. The CDR3 is 13 amino acids. Germline V gives CDR1 SGHNT, CDR2 YYREEE (reference sequence). The CDR3 protein is CASSPTSYNEQFF. The CDR3 coding sequence is TGTGCCAGCAGCCCGACATCCTACAATGAGCAGTTCTTC.

The chain uses TRBV6-5 and TRBJ1-2; D remains ambiguous. V was clipped by 2 bases and J by 8 bases, with 12 bases between them. This CDR3 contains 13 residues. Germline CDR1 reads MNHEY; CDR2 reads SVGAGI. The CDR3 loop reads CASSYLTLTGYTF. CDR3 coding DNA: TGTGCCAGCAGTTACCTAACGTTAACGGGCTACACCTTC.

The chain uses TRBV9 and TRBJ1-6; 7 bases match TRBD1. Per the germline V gene, CDR1 is SGDLS and CDR2 is YYNGEE. This CDR3 has 16 residues. V shed 2 bases, J shed 4 bases, and the junction held 6 bases outside the gene matches. CDR3 sequence (DNA): TGTGCCAGCAGCGTGGACCCACAGGGGTATAATTCACCCCTCCACTTT. It translates to CASSVDPQGYNSPLHF. Variable domain in full (rest from reference TRBV9 and TRBJ1-6): DSGVTQTPKHLITATGQRVTLRCSPRSGDLSVYWYQQSLDQGLQFLIQYYNGEERAKGNILERFSAQQFPDLHSELNLSSLELGDSALYFCASSVDPQGYNSPLHFGNGTRLTVT.

The rearrangement links TRBV6-5 to TRBJ1-2, with 9 nucleotides matching TRBD1. The length of the CDR3 is 15 residues. The V gene end was trimmed by 5 bases and the J gene end by 4 bases; junction bases not matched to a gene: 8. Germline V gene lookup returns CDR1 MNHEY and CDR2 SVGAGI. CDR3 nucleotide sequence: TGTGCCAGCAGTCTATACCCGGGACAGGGCTATGGCTACACCTTC. It translates to CASSLYPGQGYGYTF.

J is TRBJ2-7 and V is TRBV9; 7 nucleotides agree with TRBD1. Germline lookup yields CDR1 SGDLS and CDR2 YYNGEE. V was clipped by 0 bases and J by 0 bases; unmatched bases: 6. The CDR3 covers 16 residues. In nucleotides, the CDR3 is TGTGCCAGCAGCGTAGGAGGGGCAGGGGGCTCCTACGAGCAGTACTTC. Its protein product is CASSVGGAGGSYEQYF.

This chain uses TRBV6-4 with TRBJ1-5; D is uncertain. V lost 6 bases, J lost 0 bases, and 15 bases lay in between. The CDR3 loop spans 16 amino acids. CDR1 is MRHNA and CDR2 is SNTAGT in the germline V gene. CDR3 loop: CASSTLRRSSNQPQHF. In nucleotides, the CDR3 is TGTGCCAGCAGCACCCTGAGGAGGTCTAGCAATCAGCCCCAGCATTTT.

The V call is TRBV6-6, the J call TRBJ1-2; 10 bases align to TRBD1. V shed 2 bases, J shed 4 bases, and the junction held 4 bases outside the gene matches. The CDR3 is 15 amino acids. Germline CDR1 reads MNHNY; CDR2 reads SVGAGI (reference sequence). The CDR3 DNA sequence: TGTGCCAGCAGTTACCCGGGACAGGGGAGCTATGGCTACACCTTC. This encodes CASSYPGQGSYGYTF.

This clone was seen once. The chain employs TRBV28 and TRBJ1-5, with no clear D. V lost 5 bases, J lost 9 bases, and 26 bases lay in between. The CDR3 has 17 amino acids. Per the germline V gene, CDR1 is MDHEN and CDR2 is SYDVKM. CDR3 in amino acids: CASSHSLGWPGIRPQHF. In nucleotides, the CDR3 is TGTGCCAGCAGTCACTCTTTGGGTTGGCCCGGGATACGGCCCCAGCATTTT.

The chain links TRBV5-4 to TRBJ2-3; 7 nucleotides agree with TRBD1. This CDR3 is 16 amino acids long. Germline-derived CDR1 and CDR2 are SGHNT and YYREEE (reference sequence). Trimming removed 4 bases from V and 1 base from J; junction bases left unmatched: 9. DNA of the CDR3: TGTGCCAGCAGCATAGGACAGGTTCCACGCACAGATACGCAGTATTTT. It specifies CASSIGQVPRTDTQYF. Based on the CDR3 plus reference TRBV5-4 and TRBJ2-3, the full variable domain is ETGVTQSPTHLIKTRGQQVTLRCSSQSGHNTVSWYQQALGQGPQFIFQYYREEENGRGNFPPRFSGLQFPNYSSELNVNALELDDSALYLCASSIGQVPRTDTQYFGPGTRLTVL.

The CDR3 nucleotides are TGTGCCAGTAGTAGGAGTAACTATGGCTACACCTTC. As protein: CASSRSNYGYTF. The rearrangement joins TRBV19 to TRBJ1-2, with D uncertain. CDR1 is LNHDA and CDR2 is SQIVND in the germline V gene (reference sequence). The CDR3 totals 12 residues. V was pared by 4 bases and J by 1 base, with 4 bases between.

The chain recombines TRBV19 with TRBJ2-1; 9 nucleotides line up with TRBD2. V shed 10 bases and J 9 bases; nucleotides not matched to a gene: 13. Germline V CDR1 and CDR2: LNHDA, SQIVND (reference sequence). CDR3 size: 14 residues. CDR3 coding DNA: TGTGCCACCTTAAGCGGGACTAGCAGAAGTGAGCAGTTCTTC. Translated: CATLSGTSRSEQFF.

Notes on this clone: The junction and the germline gene differ at one end; a read error may be behind it. The chain couples TRBV5-6 to TRBJ1-4; D unresolved. Germline CDR1 SGHDT, CDR2 YYEEEE. The CDR3 is 14 amino acids. This CDR3 is CASSLFSDNEKLFF. The CDR3 DNA reads as TGTGCCAGCAGCTTGTTCTCAGATAATGAAAAGCTGTTTTTT. The whole variable domain, remainder taken from reference TRBV5-6 and TRBJ1-4, is DAGVTQSPTHLIKTRGQQVTLRCSPKSGHDTVSWYQQALGQGPQFIFQYYEEEERQRGNFPDRFSGHQFPNYSSELNVNALLLGDSALYLCASSLFSDNEKLFFGSGTQLSVL.

The rearrangement uses TRBV27 and TRBJ1-4, with TRBD1 identical over 8 bases. V gave up 3 bases and J gave up 3 bases; unmatched junction bases: 6. Germline CDR1 MNHEY, CDR2 SMNVEV (reference sequence). The CDR3 runs to 16 residues. CDR3 in DNA: TGTGCCAGCAGTTTTGGCAGGGGGCCTCCTAATGAAAAACTGTTTTTT. As protein: CASSFGRGPPNEKLFF.

This clone has only one observation. CDR3 residues: CASSLVPSGERGRDTQYF. In nucleotides, the CDR3 is TGTGCCAGCAGCTTAGTCCCTAGCGGGGAGCGCGGGCGAGATACGCAGTATTTT. The chain has TRBV11-2 and TRBJ2-3, with 9 bases identical to TRBD2. CDR3 length: 18 amino acids. The V gene's germline CDR1 is SGHAT and CDR2 FQNNGV. Trimming took 1 base from V and 5 from J; bases not matched to a gene: 13.

This clone occurred a few times. This chain uses TRBV3-1 (or the pseudogene TRBV3-2) with TRBJ2-5; 10 bases fit TRBD2. Germline CDR1 reads LGHDT; CDR2 reads YNNKEL (reference sequence). The CDR3 contains 17 residues. V lost 1 base and J lost 0; bases outside the gene matches: 5. The CDR3 DNA sequence: TGTGCCAGCAGCCAAGGCATAGCGGGAGGCGACCAAGAGACCCAGTACTTC. It specifies CASSQGIAGGDQETQYF.

The V gene is TRBV2, the J gene TRBJ1-2, with D maybe TRBD1 (5 bases). The CDR3 has 13 residues. The germline V gene has CDR1 SNHLY and CDR2 FYNNEI. Deletions cut 2 bases from V and 3 bases from J, with 7 bases between. This CDR3 is CASSEQGYYGYTF. CDR3 nucleotide sequence: TGTGCCAGCAGTGAACAGGGCTACTATGGCTACACCTTC.

The DNA for the CDR3 is TGCGCCAGCAGCTTGGAGGAGTCCAGAGCCAGTTCACCCCTCCACTTT. Residues: CASSLEESRASSPLHF. This chain connects TRBV5-1 to TRBJ1-6; no definite D call. Trimming pared 0 bases from V and 9 bases from J, leaving 16 bases between. This CDR3 is built from 16 residues. Germline CDR1 and CDR2: SGHRS and YFSETQ.

The chain recombines TRBV5-1 with TRBJ2-2; D gene uncertain. V was pared by 1 base and J by 6 bases, with 10 bases between. The CDR3 runs to 14 residues. Germline V gene lookup returns CDR1 SGHRS and CDR2 YFSETQ. CDR3 coding DNA: TGCGCCAGCAGCTTGCCCACTATAGCCGGGGAGCTGTTTTTT. As protein: CASSLPTIAGELFF.

The chain employs TRBV11-2 and TRBJ1-2; 7 bases are shared with TRBD1. V lost 5 bases to trimming and J lost 4 bases; unmatched junction nucleotides: 19. Per germline, CDR1 SGHAT and CDR2 FQNNGV. The CDR3 length is 18 residues. CDR3 nucleotides: TGTGCCAGCAGCCTTACCATCAGGACAGGAGGATCCCCCTATGGCTACACCTTC. Translating it yields CASSLTIRTGGSPYGYTF.